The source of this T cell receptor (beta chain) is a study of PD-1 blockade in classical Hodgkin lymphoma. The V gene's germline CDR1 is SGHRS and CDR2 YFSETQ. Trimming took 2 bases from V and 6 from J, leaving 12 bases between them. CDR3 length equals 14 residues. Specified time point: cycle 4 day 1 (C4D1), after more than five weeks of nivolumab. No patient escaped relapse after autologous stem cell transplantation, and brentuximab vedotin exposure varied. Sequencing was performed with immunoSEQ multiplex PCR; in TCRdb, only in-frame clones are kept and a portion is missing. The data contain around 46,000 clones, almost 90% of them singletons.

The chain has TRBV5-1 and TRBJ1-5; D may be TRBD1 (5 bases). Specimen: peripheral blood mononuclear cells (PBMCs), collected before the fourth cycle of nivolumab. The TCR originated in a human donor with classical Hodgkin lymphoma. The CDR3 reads CASSFDGGTQPQHF. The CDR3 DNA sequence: TGCGCCAGCAGCTTTGACGGTGGGACTCAGCCCCAGCATTTT. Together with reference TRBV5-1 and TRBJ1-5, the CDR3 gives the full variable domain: KAGVTQTPRYLIKTRGQQVTLSCSPISGHRSVSWYQQTPGQGLQFLFEYFSETQRNKGNFPGRFSGRQFSNSRSEMNVSTLELGDSALYLCASSFDGGTQPQHFGDGTRLSIL.